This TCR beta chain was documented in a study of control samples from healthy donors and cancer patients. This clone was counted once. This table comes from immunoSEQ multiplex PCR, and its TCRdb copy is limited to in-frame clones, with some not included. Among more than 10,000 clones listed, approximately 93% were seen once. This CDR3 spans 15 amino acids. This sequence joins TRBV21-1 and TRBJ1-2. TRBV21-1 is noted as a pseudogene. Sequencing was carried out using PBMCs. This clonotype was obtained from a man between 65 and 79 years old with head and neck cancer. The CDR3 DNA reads TGTGCCAGCAGCAAAGTTCCCGGGGTTTATGATGGCTACACCTTC. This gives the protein CASSKVPGVYDGYTF.